This T cell receptor beta chain was recovered during a study of blood T cells in healthy people across ages. Overall study context: T cells yielded about one barcoded beta molecule per two cells through template switching.

Combining a sample-barcoded 5' primer with a J-beta primer mix, a second PCR ran for roughly 6 to 11 cycles. A template-switch adaptor containing 12 random nucleotides labeled each cDNA molecule. TCRdb reprocessed the 5' RACE reads with MiXCR, giving one entry per CDR3 protein. The sample carries about 1.8 million distinct CDR3 sequences, approximately 50% recorded once. The length of the CDR3 is 12 residues. From germline, CDR1 is DFQATT and CDR2 SNEGSKA (reference sequence). As for this clonotype: The antigen is undetermined.

Overall study results and limits: Relative to aged donors, long-lived donors carried more naive CD4+ cells and displayed higher diversity.

The source material was blood. The V and J genes are TRBV20-1 and TRBJ1-5, with a weak D call TRBD1 (6 bases). This receptor was taken from a woman between 40 and 55 years old in good health. CDR3 sequence: CRANRASQPQHF. The CDR3 DNA follows: TGCAGGGCCAACAGGGCAAGTCAGCCCCAGCATTTT.